The present TCR beta chain was sequenced within a study of spatial heterogeneity in lung cancer. Overall study context: TCR and UMI combinations that were unique each appeared, on average, more than ten times in raw reads.

Concerning this clonotype itself: Its target is not known.

In germline, CDR1 is DFQATT, CDR2 SNEGSKA (reference sequence). The V gene lost 3 bases and the J gene lost 1 base, with 9 bases spanning the gap. This CDR3 has 13 residues. MiXCR, applied by TCRdb to the 5' RACE reads, yields one record per CDR3 protein. The profile shows almost 75,000 distinct CDR3 sequences, about an eighth of them singletons. Study-wide points: Detection of ubiquitous tumor TCRs in blood was higher at resection than follow-up.

Time point reported: sample taken at primary tumor resection. No cell sorting; template was whole RNA from tumor, lung tissue or PBMC. Untreated early-stage non-small cell lung cancer patients, over 55 in total, were the donors. The TCR was taken from a male donor with early-stage non-small cell lung cancer. The sequences come from PBMCs, collected at surgery. The chain links TRBV20-1 to TRBJ1-1, with D unclear. CDR3 in DNA: TGCAGTGCTAGGGCCAACAGGAACACTGAAGCTTTCTTT. It translates to CSARANRNTEAFF.